The 20 T cell receptor beta chains listed next were all sequenced from one sample in a study of OX40 agonist ivuxolimab in advanced cancers. Some clones are missing from TCRdb's copy, which holds only in-frame ones; the method was immunoSEQ multiplex PCR. This table holds about 82,000 clones, just over 85% found once. Sample: CD4+ or CD8+ T cells sorted from blood, taken in a trial of the OX40 agonist ivuxolimab. These receptors all stem from an adult with an advanced solid tumor such as melanoma, head and neck, liver or kidney cancer.

The gene calls are TRBV5-4 and TRBJ1-1; the D gene is possibly TRBD1 (5 bases). The CDR3 spans 14 residues. V lost 0 bases, J lost 5 bases, and 11 bases lay in between. The germline CDR1 and CDR2 sequences are SGHNT and YYREEE (reference sequence). DNA of the CDR3: TGTGCCAGCAGCTTGGAGGCAGGGAGAACTGAAGCTTTCTTT. Residues: CASSLEAGRTEAFF.

J is TRBJ2-5 and V is TRBV18; no clear D gene. The germline gives CDR1 KGHSH, CDR2 LQKENI. Trimming pared 3 bases from V and 5 bases from J, leaving 10 bases between. There are 13 residues in the CDR3. The CDR3 DNA follows: TGTGCCAGCTCACCCCGTAATTGGGAGACCCAGTACTTC. Amino acids: CASSPRNWETQYF.

The CDR3 loop is CAFHRQLEAFF. In nucleotides, the CDR3 is TGTGCCTTTCATCGACAGCTCGAGGCTTTCTTT. The chain recombines TRBV30 with TRBJ1-1, with D perhaps TRBD1 (5 bases). Germline V lookup: CDR1 GTSNPN, CDR2 SVGIG (reference sequence). The CDR3 runs 11 residues. V shed 7 bases and J shed 11 bases, with 17 bases lying between them. Full variable domain (outside the CDR3, taken from reference TRBV30 and TRBJ1-1): SQTIHQWPATLVQPVGSPLSLECTVEGTSNPNLYWYRQAAGRGLQLLFYSVGIGQISSEVPQNLSASRPQDRQFILSSKKLLLSDSGFYLCAFHRQLEAFFGQGTRLTVV.

V and J are TRBV7-9 and TRBJ1-4; D not certain. Trimming left V 5 bases short and J 10 bases short, with 11 bases between. The CDR3 is made up of 12 amino acids. Germline V gives CDR1 SEHNR, CDR2 FQNEAQ (reference sequence). CDR3 sequence reads: CASSPPEVKLFF. In nucleotides, the CDR3 is TGTGCCAGCAGCCCCCCTGAAGTAAAACTGTTTTTT.

The gene calls are TRBV9 and TRBJ1-1, with 8 bases matching TRBD1. CDR1 and CDR2 (germline): SGDLS, YYNGEE. The trim removed 3 bases at V and 3 bases at J, leaving 16 bases unmatched. CDR3 length: 18 residues. CDR3 loop: CASSAPHRGAALDTEAFF. The CDR3 DNA reads as TGTGCCAGCAGCGCCCCCCACAGGGGGGCGGCGTTGGACACTGAAGCTTTCTTT.

The chain employs TRBV5-6 and TRBJ2-2, with a possible D match to TRBD2 (6 bases). Trimming left V 6 bases short and J 0 bases short, with 12 bases between. This CDR3 spans 15 amino acids. Per the germline V gene, CDR1 is SGHDT and CDR2 is YYEEEE. This chain's CDR3 is CASTRGLPNTGELFF. CDR3 bases: TGTGCCAGCACCCGGGGACTGCCGAACACCGGGGAGCTGTTTTTT.

The chain couples TRBV6-6 to TRBJ2-5; D might be TRBD1 (5 bases). In germline, CDR1 is MNHNY, CDR2 SVGAGI (reference sequence). Trimming removed 8 bases at V and 5 bases at J, with 18 bases between. CDR3 length equals 14 residues. The CDR3 nucleotides read TGTGCCAGCGGGCAGCCACAGGCGTTGGAGACCCAGTACTTC. Its translation: CASGQPQALETQYF.

The CDR3 nucleotides are TGTGCCAGCAGTTACCGTTTTTCGGGGGATGGAAACACCATATATTTT. It yields the protein CASSYRFSGDGNTIYF. The chain carries TRBV6-5 and TRBJ1-3; possible D gene TRBD1, 5 bases. Germline assignment: CDR1 MNHEY and CDR2 SVGAGI. V was pared by 2 bases and J by 3 bases, with 14 bases between. The CDR3 consists of 16 residues.

In its sample, this clone was seen once. The rearrangement links TRBV6-5 to TRBJ1-2; TRBD1 might be the D (5 bases). The CDR3 length is 13 residues. V lost 6 bases and J 8 bases, leaving 16 bases between the germline ends. Germline values: CDR1 MNHEY, CDR2 SVGAGI. CDR3 sequence: CASRGLRERGYTF. CDR3 in DNA: TGTGCCAGCAGGGGTCTCAGGGAGCGAGGCTACACCTTC.

The V call is TRBV27, the J call TRBJ1-5, with a weak D call TRBD1 (6 bases). Trimming cost V 3 bases and J 1 base, with 13 bases left between them. The germline V gene encodes CDR1 MNHEY and CDR2 SMNVEV (reference sequence). CDR3 size: 16 residues. CDR3 sequence reads: CASSFSGARSNQPQHF. The DNA of the CDR3 is TGTGCCAGCAGTTTTTCGGGGGCTCGAAGCAATCAGCCCCAGCATTTT.

This chain connects TRBV23-1 to TRBJ2-7; no firm D call. TRBV23-1 is filed as an ORF, its function uncertain. Trimming left V 3 bases short and J 4 bases short, with 22 bases between. The CDR3 has 17 amino acids. The CDR3 DNA reads as TGCGCCAGCAGTCAGCCAACCCATACTTGGTTCCGTTACGAGCAGTACTTC. It yields the protein CASSQPTHTWFRYEQYF.

V is TRBV6-5 and J is TRBJ2-3, with D unclear. CDR3 length: 15 amino acids. The germline CDR1 and CDR2 sequences are MNHEY and SVGAGI. V gave up 3 bases and J gave up 3 bases, with 13 bases separating them. The CDR3 spells CASSYTWVGTDTQYF. CDR3 DNA: TGTGCCAGCAGTTATACGTGGGTCGGGACAGATACGCAGTATTTT.

This chain uses TRBV19 with TRBJ1-5; tentatively, D is TRBD1 (6 bases). Germline V gene sequence: CDR1 LNHDA, CDR2 SQIVND (reference sequence). Trimming cost V 4 bases and J 4 bases, with 14 bases left between them. The CDR3 is made up of 15 amino acids. The DNA of the CDR3 is TGTGCCAGTAGTAAGGGGGATAGGCCTAATCAGCCCCAGCATTTT. Its translation: CASSKGDRPNQPQHF.

The chain is built from TRBV12-5 and TRBJ2-2; 7 nucleotides line up with TRBD2. Germline-derived CDR1 and CDR2 are LGHNT and FRNRAP. There are 14 residues in the CDR3. The trim removed 3 bases at V and 7 bases at J, leaving 5 bases unmatched. The CDR3 nucleotides read TGTGCTAGTGGTTTCGGGACGGGGGGCGGGGAGCTGTTTTTT. Translated: CASGFGTGGGELFF.

This clone turned up a few times. The DNA of the CDR3 is TGTGCCAGCAGTTACTCGTCCGAGCCTAATGAAAAACTGTTTTTT. It is translated as CASSYSSEPNEKLFF. J is TRBJ1-4 and V is TRBV6-5; D call uncertain. The germline CDR1 and CDR2 sequences are MNHEY and SVGAGI. This CDR3 region has 15 residues. With 0 bases removed from V and 3 bases from J, the gap between germline ends came to 8 bases.

The chain couples TRBV9 to TRBJ1-1; D gene ambiguous. Trimming shortened V by 0 bases and J by 1 base, and 4 bases separated the two germline ends. CDR1 SGDLS and CDR2 YYNGEE come from the germline V gene. The CDR3 has 13 residues. The CDR3 bases are TGTGCCAGCAGCGTAGATTGGAACACTGAAGCTTTCTTT. The encoded protein is CASSVDWNTEAFF.

The chain recombines TRBV5-1 with TRBJ2-3; D gene ambiguous. CDR1 is SGHRS and CDR2 is YFSETQ in the germline V gene. The CDR3 has 14 residues. The V and J ends lost 0 bases and 9 bases respectively, with 14 bases between them. The CDR3 DNA reads TGCGCCAGCAGCTTGGCGGGCGCGGCGGAAACGCAGTATTTT. Translating gives CASSLAGAAETQYF. Full variable domain (missing parts from reference TRBV5-1 and TRBJ2-3): KAGVTQTPRYLIKTRGQQVTLSCSPISGHRSVSWYQQTPGQGLQFLFEYFSETQRNKGNFPGRFSGRQFSNSRSEMNVSTLELGDSALYLCASSLAGAAETQYFGPGTRLTVL.

The V gene is TRBV6-5, the J gene TRBJ1-1; D is undetermined. V was pared by 6 bases and J by 1 base, with 12 bases between. Germline assignment: CDR1 MNHEY and CDR2 SVGAGI. The CDR3 has 14 amino acids. The CDR3 protein is CASRRTGWNTEAFF. The CDR3 DNA reads TGTGCCAGCAGACGGACGGGTTGGAACACTGAAGCTTTCTTT.

This clone was observed a few times. The chain employs TRBV18 and TRBJ1-2; 7 nucleotides align to TRBD1. This CDR3 contains 12 residues. V gave up 3 bases and J gave up 8 bases; unmatched junction bases: 3. Germline values: CDR1 KGHSH, CDR2 LQKENI. The CDR3 loop is CASSPTGDGYTF. The CDR3 DNA is TGTGCCAGCTCACCCACAGGGGACGGCTACACCTTC.

This chain links TRBV30 with TRBJ2-1; TRBD2 aligns across 9 bases. Germline assignment: CDR1 GTSNPN and CDR2 SVGIG (reference sequence). After removal of 3 bases from V and 3 bases from J, the junction contained 6 bases not matched to a gene. This CDR3 comprises 15 residues. The CDR3 DNA is TGTGCCTGGAGGTTAACAGCGGGAGGCTACAATGAGCAGTTCTTC. Translating gives CAWRLTAGGYNEQFF.